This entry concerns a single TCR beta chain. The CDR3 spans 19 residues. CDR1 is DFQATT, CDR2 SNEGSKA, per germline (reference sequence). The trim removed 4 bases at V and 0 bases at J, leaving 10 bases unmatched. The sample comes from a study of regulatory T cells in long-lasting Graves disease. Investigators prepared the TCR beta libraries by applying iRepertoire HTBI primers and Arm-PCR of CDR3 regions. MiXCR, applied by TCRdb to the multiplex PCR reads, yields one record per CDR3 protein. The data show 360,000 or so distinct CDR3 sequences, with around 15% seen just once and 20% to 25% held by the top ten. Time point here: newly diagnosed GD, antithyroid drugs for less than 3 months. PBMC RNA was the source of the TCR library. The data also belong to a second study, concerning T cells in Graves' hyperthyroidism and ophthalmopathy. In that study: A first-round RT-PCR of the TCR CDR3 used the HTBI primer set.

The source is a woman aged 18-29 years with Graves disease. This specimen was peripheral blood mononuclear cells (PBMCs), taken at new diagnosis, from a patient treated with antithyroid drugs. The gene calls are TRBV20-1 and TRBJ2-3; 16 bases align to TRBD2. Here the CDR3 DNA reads TGCAGTGCTAAAGACGGGACTAGCGGGAGGGCTACTAGCACAGATACGCAGTATTTT. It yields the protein CSAKDGTSGRATSTDTQYF.